The following is a T cell receptor beta chain sequence with its context. In the original processing: Reference gene primer amplification yielded estimated nucleated cell counts. Generated by immunoSEQ multiplex PCR, the TCRdb table keeps only in-frame clones and is missing some. V, J and clone size reflect that table, while D and trimming were determined from the DNA. The table has around 140,000 clones, roughly 86% seen once. V lost 7 bases to trimming and J lost 5 bases; unmatched junction nucleotides: 10. This CDR3 contains 15 residues. Germline CDR1 reads SNHLY; CDR2 reads FYNNEI. This sample is part of a study of blood T cell repertoires in COVID-19. Overall study: T cells, B-cell-depleted T cells, or PBMCs provided the cDNA or gDNA that served as material.

V usage is TRBV2 and J usage is TRBJ1-1, with 10 bases that match TRBD1. The TCR was taken from a human donor with acute or convalescent COVID-19. The donor label of this sample is uncertain. Sequenced sample: peripheral blood. This CDR3 is CASTPQRTGGTEAFF. As DNA, the CDR3 is TGTGCCAGCACCCCCCAGAGGACAGGGGGGACTGAAGCTTTCTTT. The complete variable domain, with remaining parts taken from reference TRBV2 and TRBJ1-1, reads EPEVTQTPSHQVTQMGQEVILRCVPISNHLYFYWYRQILGQKVEFLVSFYNNEISEKSEIFDDQFSVERPDGSNFTLKIRSTKLEDSAMYFCASTPQRTGGTEAFFGQGTRLTVV.